Following are 6 T cell receptor beta chains from one sample sequenced in a study of blood T cell repertoires in COVID-19. This table comes from immunoSEQ multiplex PCR, and its TCRdb copy is limited to in-frame clones, with some not included. The sample contains over 200,000 clones, more than 80% of which appear only once. Material for sequencing was peripheral blood. The receptors were gathered from a man aged 25-40 years with COVID-19, enrolled during active disease.

V is TRBV6-2 or TRBV6-3 and J is TRBJ1-1; D is possibly TRBD1 (5 bases). The CDR3 is 16 residues long. Looked up from germline, CDR1 is MNHEY and CDR2 is SVGEGT. The V and J ends lost 5 bases and 5 bases respectively, with 21 bases between them. CDR3 residues: CASSDGGGLGVTEAFF. CDR3 in DNA: TGTGCCAGCAGTGACGGGGGAGGGCTAGGGGTTACTGAAGCTTTCTTT.

This clone showed up just once. The chain couples TRBV19 to TRBJ1-3; 8 bases map to TRBD1. The CDR3 runs to 20 residues. V lost 7 bases to trimming and J lost 0 bases; unmatched junction nucleotides: 20. Per germline, CDR1 LNHDA and CDR2 SQIVND (reference sequence). CDR3 nucleotides: TGTGCCAGTATAGGCGGGGACAGGCGCCCCACTTACTCCTCTGGAAACACCATATATTTT. This gives the protein CASIGGDRRPTYSSGNTIYF.

The V gene is TRBV18, the J gene TRBJ2-2, with 8 positions matching TRBD2. V lost 2 bases and J lost 2; bases outside the gene matches: 7. Germline values: CDR1 KGHSH, CDR2 LQKENI. The CDR3 is 17 residues long. The CDR3 DNA reads as TGTGCCAGCTCACCAATAAGCGGGGGAACTAACACCGGGGAGCTGTTTTTT. This sequence encodes CASSPISGGTNTGELFF.

The V and J genes are TRBV11-3 and TRBJ2-1, with D maybe TRBD2 (7 bases). This CDR3 region has 13 residues. Trimming left V 3 bases short and J 9 bases short, with 12 bases between. From germline, CDR1 is SGHNT and CDR2 YENEEA. DNA of the CDR3: TGTGCCAGCAGCTTTCACGGGGGGCGTGAGCAGTTCTTC. As protein: CASSFHGGREQFF.

This clone is a singleton in its sample. The V and J genes are TRBV18 and TRBJ1-2; possible D gene TRBD1, 5 bases. V lost 2 bases, J lost 4 bases, and 11 bases lay in between. Per the germline V gene, CDR1 is KGHSH and CDR2 is LQKENI. CDR3 size: 14 residues. Written as DNA, the CDR3 is TGTGCCAGCTCACCAGTCCCGGGACTCTATGGCTACACCTTC. The encoded protein is CASSPVPGLYGYTF.

This clone showed up just once. V is TRBV9 and J is TRBJ1-6; D is unresolved. Germline CDR1 reads SGDLS; CDR2 reads YYNGEE. The CDR3 has 16 residues. V was shortened by 0 bases and J by 0 bases, with 7 bases between the two germline ends. CDR3 sequence reads: CASSVDGSSYNSPLHF. The DNA of the CDR3 is TGTGCCAGCAGCGTAGACGGGAGCTCCTATAATTCACCCCTCCACTTT. The full variable domain, its missing parts supplied by reference TRBV9 and TRBJ1-6, is DSGVTQTPKHLITATGQRVTLRCSPRSGDLSVYWYQQSLDQGLQFLIQYYNGEERAKGNILERFSAQQFPDLHSELNLSSLELGDSALYFCASSVDGSSYNSPLHFGNGTRLTVT.